Listed below are T cell receptor beta chains from one sample, sequenced in a study of blood T cell repertoires in COVID-19. The assay was immunoSEQ multiplex PCR, and TCRdb's table has in-frame clones only and misses some. The sample includes about 270,000 clones, 88% of them seen just once. Source material: PBMCs or T cells enriched from blood (not recorded which). These receptors all stem from a woman in her thirties or forties with acute COVID-19. CDR3s include the opening cysteine and the closing phenylalanine or tryptophan. A D gene is named only where the DNA matches it firmly. Clone size appears in some rows only: once, few, many, or a class for an expanded clone.

V gene	J gene	clone size	D gene	CDR3 protein	CDR3 DNA
TRBV3-1/TRBV3-2	TRBJ1-5	.	TRBD1	CASSPFPGTVGLNSNQPQHF	TGTGCCAGCAGCCCATTCCCCGGGACAGTGGGATTAAATAGCAATCAGCCCCAGCATTTT
TRBV10-2	TRBJ1-1	many	TRBD1	CASSESRDRVRAFF	TGCGCCAGCAGTGAGTCCCGGGACAGGGTTCGTGCTTTCTTT
TRBV12-3/TRBV12-4	TRBJ1-5	many	.	CASRTRFEPQHF	TGTGCCAGCAGGACGAGGTTTGAACCCCAGCATTTT
TRBV2	TRBJ1-1	.	TRBD1	CASRGTGASLGAFF	TGTGCCAGCAGAGGGACAGGGGCCTCTCTCGGGGCTTTCTTT
TRBV27	TRBJ2-1	.	.	CASSFFSVQSNEQFF	TGTGCCAGCAGTTTCTTTAGCGTACAATCCAATGAGCAGTTCTTC
TRBV6-6	TRBJ2-3	.	TRBD2	CASRILAGAPDTQYF	TGTGCCAGCAGGATCCTAGCGGGAGCCCCAGATACGCAGTATTTT
TRBV24-1	TRBJ2-2	once	TRBD1	CATSESGTGGPGELFF	TGTGCCACCAGTGAGTCCGGGACAGGGGGACCCGGGGAGCTGTTTTTT
TRBV5-4	TRBJ1-1	.	.	CASRSGRGTEAFF	TGTGCCAGCAGGAGTGGCCGGGGAACTGAAGCTTTCTTT
TRBV28	TRBJ1-5	.	TRBD1	CASSSGQGHQPQHF	TGTGCCAGCAGTTCCGGACAGGGTCATCAGCCCCAGCATTTT
TRBV27	TRBJ1-6	.	TRBD1	CASSPLQGNYGSPLHF	TGTGCCAGCAGTCCACTACAGGGGAATTATGGTTCACCCCTCCACTTT
TRBV7-2	TRBJ2-1	.	TRBD2	CASSRHMWEGRYNEQFF	TGTGCCAGCAGCCGTCATATGTGGGAGGGCCGGTACAATGAGCAGTTCTTC
TRBV2	TRBJ1-1	.	.	CASSDQSNTEAFF	TGTGCCAGCAGTGATCAGTCTAACACTGAAGCTTTCTTT
TRBV27	TRBJ1-2	.	.	CASRSGGVGGYTF	TGTGCCAGCCGCTCTGGGGGGGTCGGAGGCTACACCTTC
TRBV9	TRBJ2-1	few	TRBD2	CASSVGTSGTSYNEQFF	TGTGCCAGCAGCGTTGGGACTAGCGGGACTTCCTACAATGAGCAGTTCTTC
TRBV5-1	TRBJ2-3	.	TRBD2	CASSAGAGTDTQYF	TGCGCCAGCAGCGCGGGAGCGGGAACAGATACGCAGTATTTT
TRBV28	TRBJ2-3	.	TRBD1	CASSSGQATDTQYF	TGTGCCAGCAGTTCGGGACAGGCAACAGATACGCAGTATTTT
TRBV5-1	TRBJ1-1	.	.	CASSIVGEGITEAFF	TGCGCCAGCAGCATCGTAGGGGAAGGGATCACTGAAGCTTTCTTT
TRBV4-3	TRBJ1-5	once	.	CASSQDGRGYQPQHF	TGCGCCAGCAGCCAAGATGGCAGGGGTTATCAGCCCCAGCATTTT
TRBV28	TRBJ1-2	.	TRBD1	CASSLSDRGWGYTF	TGTGCCAGCAGTTTATCCGACAGGGGTTGGGGCTACACCTTC
TRBV15	TRBJ2-3	.	TRBD1	CATSRELREGQGETDTQYF	TGTGCCACCAGCAGAGAGTTAAGGGAGGGACAGGGGGAAACAGATACGCAGTATTTT
TRBV6-4	TRBJ2-3	.	.	CASSEQAEADTQYF	TGTGCCAGCAGTGAACAAGCGGAGGCAGATACGCAGTATTTT
TRBV7-8	TRBJ1-5	.	.	CASSPQNQPQHF	TGTGCCAGCAGCCCACAGAATCAGCCCCAGCATTTT
TRBV9	TRBJ2-2	few	.	CASSPVNRAVSGELFF	TGTGCCAGCAGCCCTGTGAACAGGGCCGTGAGCGGGGAGCTGTTTTTT
TRBV6-5	TRBJ2-7	few	TRBD1	CASSQGTGGAEQYF	TGTGCCAGCAGCCAAGGGACAGGGGGCGCCGAGCAGTACTTC
TRBV6-5	TRBJ2-2	.	TRBD2	CASSYGLAGTGELFF	TGTGCCAGCAGTTACGGACTAGCAGGCACCGGGGAGCTGTTTTTT
TRBV30	TRBJ1-2	.	.	CAQGLNYGYTF	TGTGCCCAAGGACTTAACTATGGCTACACCTTC
TRBV5-4	TRBJ1-1	.	TRBD1	CASSLYWATGTVDNTEAFF	TGTGCCAGCAGCTTGTATTGGGCTACCGGGACAGTGGATAACACTGAAGCTTTCTTT